This T cell receptor (beta chain) was obtained from a study of T-cell reconstitution after alpha-beta-depleted transplantation in children. The CDR3 extends over 15 amino acids. The trim removed 4 bases at V and 5 bases at J, leaving 6 bases unmatched. From germline, CDR1 is LGHNA and CDR2 YNFKEQ. This clonotype was seen only a few times. A library of TCRbeta sequences, prepared with unique molecular identifiers, was generated. MiXCR, applied by TCRdb to the PCR reads, yields one record per CDR3 protein. The sample lists some 340,000 distinct CDR3 sequences, about a tenth occurring once. Sequenced here: PBMCs from the stem cell graft donor, sampled from the stem cell graft. This sequence originates from a human donor who donated a stem cell graft to a child with acute lymphoblastic leukemia. The chain carries TRBV4-2 and TRBJ2-1; 9 bases match TRBD2. CDR3 sequence: CASSPLAGWNNEQFF. DNA of the CDR3: TGTGCCAGCAGCCCCCTAGCGGGATGGAACAATGAGCAGTTCTTC.